The next 29 T cell receptor beta chains were all read from a single sample in a study of shared clonotypes between healthy human individuals. Here immunoSEQ multiplex PCR was the method, and the copy in TCRdb shows in-frame clones only, minus some. The table lists 1,500,000 or so clones, roughly 96% of them singletons, with over 1% in the top ten. The sample taken for sequencing was naive CD4+ T cells sorted from blood. Subset described: CD45RA+ positively selected. Receptors originate from a man aged 30-40 years in good health.

V gene TRBV5-1 combines with J gene TRBJ1-4, with a tentative D call TRBD1 (5 bases). The germline V gene has CDR1 SGHRS and CDR2 YFSETQ. The CDR3 is made up of 16 amino acids. V was cut by 2 bases and J by 3 bases, with 14 bases left in between. The chain's CDR3 is CASSFGALEANEKLFF. CDR3 DNA sequence: TGCGCCAGCAGCTTTGGGGCGTTGGAGGCTAATGAAAAACTGTTTTTT.

The CDR3 DNA follows: TGTGCCAGCAGTGACTTCCCAGGGAGGTCGAACACCGGGGAGCTGTTTTTT. This sequence encodes CASSDFPGRSNTGELFF. The chain is built from TRBV6-4 and TRBJ2-2; D possibly corresponds to TRBD2 (6 bases). V was pared by 1 base and J by 0 bases, with 12 bases between. CDR1 and CDR2 (germline): MRHNA, SNTAGT. The CDR3 runs to 17 residues.

The chain couples TRBV11-2 to TRBJ2-1; D might be TRBD1 (6 bases). Between the trimmed V and J ends, which lost 4 bases and 8 bases, there was a span of 18 bases. The CDR3 runs 15 residues. The V gene's germline CDR1 is SGHAT and CDR2 FQNNGV. The CDR3 nucleotides are TGTGCCAGCAGCTCTAGACAGGTATTGTTAGATGAGCAGTTCTTC. Protein: CASSSRQVLLDEQFF.

The chain carries TRBV2 and TRBJ2-7; no reliable D call. The CDR3 loop spans 13 amino acids. Between the trimmed V and J ends, which lost 6 bases and 1 base, there was a span of 10 bases. The germline V gene encodes CDR1 SNHLY and CDR2 FYNNEI. CDR3: CASRAEVSYEQYF. The CDR3 DNA follows: TGTGCCAGCAGGGCCGAAGTTTCCTACGAGCAGTACTTC.

As DNA, the CDR3 is TGTGCCAGCAGTTACGCCCCCGGGACAAGCACTGAAGCTTTCTTT. As protein: CASSYAPGTSTEAFF. The V gene is TRBV6-5, the J gene TRBJ1-1, with a tentative D call TRBD1 (6 bases). Germline V gives CDR1 MNHEY, CDR2 SVGAGI. V lost 2 bases to trimming and J lost 4 bases, with 14 bases between them. The CDR3 has 15 residues.

Details on this clone: Additional DNA sequences in this sample encode the identical CDR3. This chain connects TRBV5-1 to TRBJ2-7; D ambiguous. V was trimmed by 0 bases and J by 0 bases, leaving 4 bases between them. The CDR3 spans 13 residues. CDR1 and CDR2 from the germline V gene are SGHRS and YFSETQ. CDR3 DNA: TGCGCCAGCAGCTTGGTTGGCTCCTACGAGCAGTACTTC. Its protein is CASSLVGSYEQYF.

The chain recombines TRBV5-5 with TRBJ1-4, with 7 bases fitting TRBD1. The germline gives CDR1 SGHKS, CDR2 YYEKEE (reference sequence). This CDR3 has 16 amino acids. After removal of 4 bases from V and 7 bases from J, the junction contained 13 bases not matched to a gene. The CDR3: CASSRAIGGVAEKLFF. The CDR3 DNA reads TGTGCCAGCAGCCGCGCCATAGGGGGCGTTGCTGAAAAACTGTTTTTT.

Notes on this clone: The sample has other DNA sequences that encode this CDR3 too. The chain uses TRBV18 and TRBJ1-2; D call uncertain. The CDR3 spans 13 residues. V lost 1 base and J 2 bases, leaving 5 bases between the germline ends. The germline gives CDR1 KGHSH, CDR2 LQKENI. The CDR3 region is CASSPQGNYGYTF. The CDR3 DNA follows: TGTGCCAGCTCACCACAGGGAAACTATGGCTACACCTTC.

This chain links TRBV5-1 with TRBJ1-4, with 9 bases matching TRBD1. This CDR3 comprises 14 residues. The V gene's germline CDR1 is SGHRS and CDR2 YFSETQ. The V and J ends lost 4 bases and 5 bases, in that order; junction bases with no gene match: 3. The CDR3 DNA reads as TGCGCCAGCAGCGGAGGGACAGGGAATGAAAAACTGTTTTTT. Translated: CASSGGTGNEKLFF. Filled out from reference TRBV5-1 and TRBJ1-4, the complete variable domain reads KAGVTQTPRYLIKTRGQQVTLSCSPISGHRSVSWYQQTPGQGLQFLFEYFSETQRNKGNFPGRFSGRQFSNSRSEMNVSTLELGDSALYLCASSGGTGNEKLFFGSGTQLSVL.

The genes are TRBV25-1 and TRBJ1-1; D unresolved. Per germline, CDR1 MGHDK and CDR2 SYGVNS. Trimming removed 1 base at V and 3 bases at J, with 3 bases between. This CDR3 has 12 residues. CDR3 residues: CASSESYTEAFF. The CDR3 DNA is TGTGCCAGCAGTGAATCCTACACTGAAGCTTTCTTT.

This sequence joins TRBV11-2 and TRBJ2-2, with D hard to call. The CDR3 contains 13 residues. V lost 2 bases, J lost 4 bases, and 5 bases lay in between. The V gene's germline CDR1 is SGHAT and CDR2 FQNNGV. The DNA of the CDR3 is TGTGCCAGCAGCTTATTGGGCACCGGGGAGCTGTTTTTT. Translating it yields CASSLLGTGELFF.

The chain is built from TRBV5-1 and TRBJ2-3, with D tentatively TRBD1 or TRBD2 (6 bases each). Trimming shortened V by 0 bases and J by 6 bases, and 11 bases separated the two germline ends. Germline V lookup: CDR1 SGHRS, CDR2 YFSETQ. The CDR3 is made up of 14 amino acids. This CDR3 reads CASSLDGGRDTQYF. The CDR3 coding sequence is TGCGCCAGCAGCTTGGATGGGGGGCGGGATACGCAGTATTTT. Full variable domain (outside the CDR3, taken from reference TRBV5-1 and TRBJ2-3): KAGVTQTPRYLIKTRGQQVTLSCSPISGHRSVSWYQQTPGQGLQFLFEYFSETQRNKGNFPGRFSGRQFSNSRSEMNVSTLELGDSALYLCASSLDGGRDTQYFGPGTRLTVL.

The CDR3 region has the DNA TGCGCCAGCAGCCAAGCGACAGGGTTATCTCCTGAAGCTTTCTTT. It encodes CASSQATGLSPEAFF. The genes are TRBV4-1 and TRBJ1-1, with 7 positions matching TRBD1. The trim removed 1 base at V and 6 bases at J, leaving 8 bases unmatched. Looked up from germline, CDR1 is MGHRA and CDR2 is YSYEKL. This CDR3 has 15 amino acids.

The gene calls are TRBV2 and TRBJ2-3; TRBD1 agrees at 7 bases. With 6 bases clipped from V and 6 bases from J, the junction kept 3 bases outside the gene matches. From germline, CDR1 is SNHLY and CDR2 FYNNEI. The CDR3 has 12 amino acids. In nucleotides, the CDR3 is TGTGCCAGCAGGGACAGGTCGGATACGCAGTATTTT. Protein product: CASRDRSDTQYF. Combining the CDR3 with reference TRBV2 and TRBJ2-3 gives the whole variable domain EPEVTQTPSHQVTQMGQEVILRCVPISNHLYFYWYRQILGQKVEFLVSFYNNEISEKSEIFDDQFSVERPDGSNFTLKIRSTKLEDSAMYFCASRDRSDTQYFGPGTRLTVL.

J is TRBJ2-1 and V is TRBV5-1, with TRBD2 matching over 9 bases. CDR1 and CDR2 from the germline V gene are SGHRS and YFSETQ. Germline trimming cut 2 bases from V and 0 bases from J; bases unmatched to any gene: 6. The CDR3 totals 17 residues. The CDR3 bases are TGCGCCAGCAGCTTAAGGACTAGCGAGAGCTCCTACAATGAGCAGTTCTTC. As protein: CASSLRTSESSYNEQFF.

The genes are TRBV7-3 and TRBJ2-5; no clear D. The germline gives CDR1 SGHTA, CDR2 FQGTGA. The CDR3 sequence is 12 residues long. The V end lost 1 base, the J end lost 7 bases, and 7 bases lay between the germline ends. Here the CDR3 DNA reads TGTGCCAGCAGCTTAATTGACGGGACCCAGTACTTC. Translating it yields CASSLIDGTQYF.

V usage is TRBV19 and J usage is TRBJ1-1; TRBD1 aligns across 9 bases. Trimming took 3 bases from V and 4 from J; bases not matched to a gene: 6. The CDR3 covers 15 residues. The germline gives CDR1 LNHDA, CDR2 SQIVND (reference sequence). CDR3 nucleotides: TGTGCCAGTAGTATTCCATGGACAGGGGTCACTGAAGCTTTCTTT. This gives the protein CASSIPWTGVTEAFF.

The rearrangement uses TRBV11-2 and TRBJ2-5, with D tentatively TRBD2 (6 bases). There are 14 residues in the CDR3. Trimming took off 1 base at V and 4 bases at J, with 10 bases between the two ends. Germline lookup yields CDR1 SGHAT and CDR2 FQNNGV. CDR3 protein: CASSLAGVPETQYF. The CDR3 DNA reads TGTGCCAGCAGCTTAGCGGGAGTCCCAGAGACCCAGTACTTC.

The chain joins TRBV30 to TRBJ1-5; no definite D call. The CDR3 is made up of 13 amino acids. Between the trimmed V and J ends, which lost 2 bases and 7 bases, there was a span of 12 bases. Germline V gene lookup returns CDR1 GTSNPN and CDR2 SVGIG (reference sequence). The CDR3 DNA follows: TGTGCCTGGAGTAGTAGGGTCGGGCAGCCCCAGCATTTT. This translates into CAWSSRVGQPQHF.

This chain connects TRBV2 to TRBJ2-1; 10 nucleotides match TRBD2. The ends lost 6 bases at V and 5 bases at J; junction bases unmatched: 4. This CDR3 region has 14 residues. In germline, CDR1 is SNHLY, CDR2 FYNNEI. DNA of the CDR3: TGTGCCAGCAGGTCGGGACTAGCGAACAATGAGCAGTTCTTC. Translation gives CASRSGLANNEQFF.

The rearrangement links TRBV30 to TRBJ1-1; D is unresolved. Germline V gene sequence: CDR1 GTSNPN, CDR2 SVGIG (reference sequence). V was shortened by 2 bases and J by 1 base, with 11 bases between the two germline ends. CDR3 length: 14 residues. The CDR3 spells CAWSISRANTEAFF. CDR3 DNA: TGTGCCTGGAGTATATCTAGGGCGAACACTGAAGCTTTCTTT.

The chain is built from TRBV19 and TRBJ2-2; D gene uncertain. With 3 bases removed from V and 3 bases from J, the gap between germline ends came to 8 bases. Per germline, CDR1 LNHDA and CDR2 SQIVND (reference sequence). The CDR3 length is 14 residues. The CDR3 DNA reads TGTGCCAGTAGTATTTCCAGGCACACCGGGGAGCTGTTTTTT. It specifies CASSISRHTGELFF.

This clone showed up just once. The V gene is TRBV9, the J gene TRBJ2-1; tentatively, D is TRBD2 (6 bases). There are 15 residues in the CDR3. The germline V and J ends were trimmed by 0 bases and 5 bases, with 12 bases remaining between them. CDR1 is SGDLS and CDR2 is YYNGEE in the germline V gene. CDR3 amino acids: CASSVDPSGDNEQFF. The CDR3 nucleotides are TGTGCCAGCAGCGTAGACCCTTCGGGGGACAATGAGCAGTTCTTC.

The chain couples TRBV10-2 to TRBJ2-5, with D perhaps matching TRBD2 (6 bases). In germline, CDR1 is WSHSY, CDR2 SAAADI. This CDR3 contains 13 residues. Between the trimmed V and J ends, which lost 4 bases and 5 bases, there was a span of 11 bases. As DNA, the CDR3 is TGCGCCAGCAGTGGAGGGACTCTCGAGACCCAGTACTTC. This gives the protein CASSGGTLETQYF.

This clone has a handful of counts. The chain is built from TRBV18 and TRBJ2-3; 13 nucleotides match TRBD2. The CDR3 has 16 amino acids. V shed 4 bases and J 2 bases; nucleotides not matched to a gene: 3. Germline V lookup: CDR1 KGHSH, CDR2 LQKENI. CDR3 in amino acids: CASSLGLAGATDTQYF. The CDR3 coding sequence is TGTGCCAGCTCACTAGGACTAGCGGGAGCCACAGATACGCAGTATTTT.

The CDR3 DNA sequence: TGTGCCAGCAGCGTAGGACTAGCGGGAAGTGGCGAGCAGTACTTC. As protein: CASSVGLAGSGEQYF. V gene TRBV7-2 combines with J gene TRBJ2-7; TRBD2 aligns across 12 bases. Germline V lookup: CDR1 SGHTA, CDR2 FQGNSA. The CDR3 runs to 15 residues. V lost 5 bases, J lost 6 bases, and 8 bases stayed unmatched.

This chain uses TRBV2 with TRBJ2-2; D ambiguous. V lost 8 bases to trimming and J lost 8 bases, with 9 bases between them. This CDR3 contains 11 residues. The germline V gene encodes CDR1 SNHLY and CDR2 FYNNEI. The CDR3 spells CASVLLGELFF. CDR3 DNA sequence: TGTGCCAGCGTACTCCTTGGGGAGCTGTTTTTT.

The genes are TRBV19 and TRBJ2-3, with D uncertain. Germline CDR1 LNHDA, CDR2 SQIVND (reference sequence). V was pared by 3 bases and J by 4 bases, with 11 bases between. The CDR3 has 14 residues. Written as DNA, the CDR3 is TGTGCCAGTAGTATCGGCGTGAACTCAGATACGCAGTATTTT. It yields the protein CASSIGVNSDTQYF.

The gene calls are TRBV9 and TRBJ1-5; D is possibly TRBD1 (6 bases). The CDR3 has 15 amino acids. Trimming took off 3 bases at V and 4 bases at J, with 14 bases between the two ends. Looked up from germline, CDR1 is SGDLS and CDR2 is YYNGEE. CDR3 protein: CASSGGGGDNQPQHF. The CDR3 coding sequence is TGTGCCAGCAGCGGCGGAGGGGGAGATAATCAGCCCCAGCATTTT. The full variable domain, with the rest looked up from reference TRBV9 and TRBJ1-5, is DSGVTQTPKHLITATGQRVTLRCSPRSGDLSVYWYQQSLDQGLQFLIQYYNGEERAKGNILERFSAQQFPDLHSELNLSSLELGDSALYFCASSGGGGDNQPQHFGDGTRLSIL.